Sequencing of this T cell receptor beta chain was carried out in a study of T cell repertoires in cytomegalovirus infection. Looking at the study overall: From public TCR beta signatures came an indication of both CMV infection and matching HLA type.

This clonotype has just a few counts. V lost 0 bases to trimming and J lost 7 bases, with 9 bases between them. CDR3 length: 14 amino acids. The germline CDR1 and CDR2 sequences are MNHEY and SVGAGI. Each CDR3 protein gets one entry after TCRdb re-called the reads with MiXCR. Counted here are about 450,000 distinct CDR3 sequences, roughly 30% occurring once; the ten biggest clones make up roughly 15%. This chain links TRBV6-5 with TRBJ2-2, with D perhaps assigned TRBD1 or TRBD2 (6 bases each). Source material: PBMCs. The TCR comes from a human donor in good health (CMV status not recorded). Some clones in this sample may be carry-over from other donors' samples. This CDR3 is CASSYSRGVGELFF. The CDR3 nucleotides read TGTGCCAGCAGTTACTCAAGGGGGGTCGGGGAGCTGTTTTTT.